This T cell receptor (beta chain) derives from a study of cytomegalovirus exposure and HLA in healthy donors. This clone was seen once. The ends lost 4 bases at V and 2 bases at J; junction bases unmatched: 7. The CDR3 consists of 15 residues. CDR1 SEHNR and CDR2 FQNEAQ come from the germline V gene (reference sequence). 13 Jbeta primers and 60 Vbeta primers were used for the PCR. Method: immunoSEQ multiplex PCR; TCRdb's copy keeps in-frame clones and lacks some. Among 130,000 or so clones listed, 82% were seen once. Sequenced input: PBMCs. The chain couples TRBV7-9 to TRBJ1-2, with 7 bases aligning to TRBD1. The source of this sequence is a woman aged 18-29 years in good health and CMV-seronegative. The CDR3 spells CASSSETGSNYGYTF. The DNA for the CDR3 is TGTGCCAGCAGCTCCGAGACAGGGTCCAACTATGGCTACACCTTC. Complete variable domain (other parts from reference TRBV7-9 and TRBJ1-2): DTGVSQNPRHKITKRGQNVTFRCDPISEHNRLYWYRQTLGQGPEFLTYFQNEAQLEKSRLLSDRFSAERPKGSFSTLEIQRTEQGDSAMYLCASSSETGSNYGYTFGSGTRLTVV.